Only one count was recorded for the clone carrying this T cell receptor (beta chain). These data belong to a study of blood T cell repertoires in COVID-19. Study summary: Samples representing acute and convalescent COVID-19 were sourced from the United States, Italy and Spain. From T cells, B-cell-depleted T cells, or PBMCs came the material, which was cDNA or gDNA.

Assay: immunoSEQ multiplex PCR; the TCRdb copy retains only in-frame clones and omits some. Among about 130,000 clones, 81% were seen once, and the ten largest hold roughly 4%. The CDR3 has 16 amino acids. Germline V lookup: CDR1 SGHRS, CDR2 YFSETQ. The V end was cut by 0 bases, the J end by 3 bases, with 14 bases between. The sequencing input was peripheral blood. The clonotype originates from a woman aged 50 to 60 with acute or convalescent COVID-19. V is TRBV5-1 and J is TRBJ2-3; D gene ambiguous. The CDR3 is CASSLGPYYGTDTQYF. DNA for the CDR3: TGCGCCAGCAGCTTGGGACCCTACTATGGGACAGATACGCAGTATTTT.